What follows are 28 T cell receptor beta chains derived from one specimen sequenced in a study of blood T cell repertoires in COVID-19. Here immunoSEQ multiplex PCR was the method, and the copy in TCRdb shows in-frame clones only, minus some. Of hundreds of thousands of clones in the sample, approximately 90% were seen once. The sequenced sample was PBMCs or T cells enriched from blood (not recorded which). These receptors were collected from a man aged 25 to 40 who had recovered from COVID-19.

This chain links TRBV3-1 (or the pseudogene TRBV3-2) with TRBJ2-2; D remains unclear. The germline V and J ends were trimmed by 7 bases and 2 bases, with 11 bases remaining between them. CDR3 length: 14 amino acids. Germline lookup yields CDR1 LGHDT and CDR2 YNNKEL (reference sequence). The CDR3 loop reads CASTPRGNTGELFF. The CDR3 bases are TGTGCCAGCACCCCCCGCGGCAACACCGGGGAGCTGTTTTTT.

The V and J genes are TRBV15 and TRBJ2-1; no clear D gene. The CDR3 is 14 amino acids. The germline CDR1 and CDR2 sequences are LNHNV and YYDKDF (reference sequence). Trimming took off 0 bases at V and 3 bases at J, with 6 bases between the two ends. In nucleotides, the CDR3 is TGTGCCACCAGCAGAGAGACTCACTACAATGAGCAGTTCTTC. Amino acids: CATSRETHYNEQFF.

The chain joins TRBV11-2 to TRBJ2-3, with TRBD2 as a possible D gene (6 bases). The germline V gene encodes CDR1 SGHAT and CDR2 FQNNGV. The CDR3 length is 15 residues. The V end was cut by 1 base, the J end by 4 bases, with 12 bases between. The CDR3 DNA reads TGTGCCAGCAGCTTAGTGGCGGGAAGTGCAGATACGCAGTATTTT. Amino acid sequence: CASSLVAGSADTQYF.

The V call is TRBV21-1, the J call TRBJ2-7; TRBD2, the table's D call, was not compared with the DNA. TRBV21-1 has pseudogene status. The CDR3 sequence is 17 residues long. DNA of the CDR3: TGTGCCAGCAGCAAAGTTCGGACTAGCGGGAGGACCTACGAGCAGTACTTC. Translation gives CASSKVRTSGRTYEQYF.

The rearrangement links TRBV5-4 to TRBJ2-5; D not certain. The CDR3 is 14 amino acids. Deletions cut 4 bases from V and 5 bases from J, with 15 bases between. The germline gives CDR1 SGHNT, CDR2 YYREEE (reference sequence). The CDR3 is CASSASAARETQYF. In DNA form, the CDR3 reads TGTGCCAGCAGCGCCAGCGCTGCGAGGGAGACCCAGTACTTC.

The rearrangement joins TRBV15 to TRBJ1-5; 10 nucleotides line up with TRBD1. Looked up from germline, CDR1 is LNHNV and CDR2 is YYDKDF (reference sequence). V dropped 2 bases and J dropped 7; count of bases not matched to a gene: 8. CDR3 length equals 16 residues. The CDR3 spells CATSRNTRDRGQPQHF. In nucleotides, the CDR3 is TGTGCCACCAGCAGAAACACCCGGGACAGGGGCCAGCCCCAGCATTTT.

This clone was observed a few times. V is TRBV5-1 and J is TRBJ1-5; maybe TRBD1 (5 bases). Per the germline V gene, CDR1 is SGHRS and CDR2 is YFSETQ. The CDR3 runs to 15 residues. V was shortened by 0 bases and J by 1 base, with 8 bases between the two germline ends. CDR3 DNA sequence: TGCGCCAGCAGCTTGGAGGGGCACAGCAATCAGCCCCAGCATTTT. Protein product: CASSLEGHSNQPQHF.

The CDR3 is CASSLGGTGYSGNTIYF. The CDR3 region has the DNA TGTGCCAGCAGCCTTGGCGGGACAGGGTACTCTGGAAACACCATATATTTT. The rearrangement links TRBV14 to TRBJ1-3; 9 bases match TRBD1. The CDR3 is 17 amino acids. J was trimmed by 0 bases and V by 4 bases; bases with no gene match: 7. CDR1 is SGHDN, CDR2 FVKESK, per germline.

The chain links TRBV10-3 to TRBJ2-3; D is uncertain. Trimming shortened V by 0 bases and J by 6 bases, and 13 bases separated the two germline ends. The germline V gene has CDR1 ENHRY and CDR2 SYGVKD. CDR3 length: 15 amino acids. CDR3 sequence reads: CAISESKQLADTQYF. For the CDR3, the DNA is TGTGCCATCAGTGAGTCGAAACAGTTGGCGGATACGCAGTATTTT.

V usage is TRBV5-1 and J usage is TRBJ1-6; TRBD1 aligns across 7 bases. J was trimmed by 4 bases and V by 4 bases; bases with no gene match: 11. This CDR3 contains 17 residues. The germline CDR1 and CDR2 sequences are SGHRS and YFSETQ. CDR3 protein: CASSRDPRDRYNSPLHF. In DNA, the CDR3 is TGCGCCAGCAGCCGGGACCCCCGGGACAGATATAATTCACCCCTCCACTTT.

V gene TRBV28 combines with J gene TRBJ1-1, with D maybe TRBD1 (5 bases). The V end lost 0 bases, the J end lost 1 base, and 12 bases lay between the germline ends. Germline V gene sequence: CDR1 MDHEN, CDR2 SYDVKM. The CDR3 sequence is 16 residues long. The DNA for the CDR3 is TGTGCCAGCAGTTTATGGAAGCGGGGGTGGAACACTGAAGCTTTCTTT. This encodes CASSLWKRGWNTEAFF.

The chain carries TRBV3-1 (or the pseudogene TRBV3-2) and TRBJ2-1, with D tentatively TRBD1 (5 bases). V gave up 5 bases and J gave up 8 bases, with 13 bases separating them. This CDR3 has 13 amino acids. Germline CDR1 is LGHDT and CDR2 is YNNKEL (reference sequence). CDR3 loop: CASSTRQFHEQFF. The CDR3 DNA reads TGTGCCAGCAGCACTCGACAGTTCCATGAGCAGTTCTTC.

The J gene is TRBJ1-5, the V gene TRBV28, with 9 bases aligning to TRBD1. CDR1 is MDHEN and CDR2 is SYDVKM in the germline V gene. V shed 3 bases, J shed 4 bases, and the junction held 7 bases outside the gene matches. This CDR3 has 16 amino acids. DNA for the CDR3: TGTGCCAGCAGTTTGCCCACAGGGGGCTCGAATCAGCCCCAGCATTTT. Its translation is CASSLPTGGSNQPQHF.

The rearrangement joins TRBV29-1 to TRBJ2-7; TRBD1 aligns across 8 bases. The CDR3 is 15 amino acids. V gave up 2 bases and J gave up 2 bases; unmatched junction bases: 8. Germline assignment: CDR1 SQVTM and CDR2 ANQGSEA. The CDR3 region has the DNA TGCAGCGTTGAACGGAGGGACAGGACGACCTACGAGCAGTACTTC. As protein: CSVERRDRTTYEQYF.

A single count supports this clone. This chain joins TRBV19 and TRBJ2-7, with 8 bases fitting TRBD2. Losses at the gene ends were 4 bases for V and 3 bases for J; bases not matched to a gene: 11. CDR3 size: 16 residues. Germline loops: CDR1 LNHDA, CDR2 SQIVND (reference sequence). CDR3 in amino acids: CASSTQKLAADYEQYF. The DNA of the CDR3 is TGTGCCAGTAGTACCCAAAAACTAGCGGCCGACTACGAGCAGTACTTC.

The chain recombines TRBV27 with TRBJ1-3; D is unresolved. The CDR3 spans 15 residues. Deletions cut 5 bases from V and 0 bases from J, with 11 bases between. Germline-derived CDR1 and CDR2 are MNHEY and SMNVEV (reference sequence). CDR3: CASSPRHLSGNTIYF. The CDR3 DNA sequence: TGTGCCAGCAGTCCCCGACACCTCTCTGGAAACACCATATATTTT.

The V gene is TRBV7-6, the J gene TRBJ2-2; no definite D call. The CDR3 loop spans 14 amino acids. Germline lookup yields CDR1 SGHVS and CDR2 FNYEAQ. V lost 0 bases and J 4 bases, leaving 6 bases between the germline ends. Here the CDR3 DNA reads TGTGCCAGCAGCTTAGCGGAGACCACCGGGGAGCTGTTTTTT. This encodes CASSLAETTGELFF.

The J gene is TRBJ1-1, the V gene TRBV18, with 7 bases lining up with TRBD1. Germline V lookup: CDR1 KGHSH, CDR2 LQKENI. V shed 1 base and J 3 bases; nucleotides not matched to a gene: 8. CDR3 length: 16 residues. This CDR3 is CASSPLRGQGDTEAFF. In DNA form, the CDR3 reads TGTGCCAGCTCACCACTTCGGGGGCAGGGGGACACTGAAGCTTTCTTT.

The sample holds a few counts of this clone. The chain joins TRBV4-2 to TRBJ1-2, with D tentatively TRBD1 (5 bases). In germline, CDR1 is LGHNA, CDR2 YNFKEQ. Between the trimmed V and J ends, which lost 3 bases and 0 bases, there was a span of 8 bases. CDR3 length: 14 amino acids. CDR3 in DNA: TGTGCCAGCAGCCAGCGGACAACTAACTATGGCTACACCTTC. Protein product: CASSQRTTNYGYTF.

This sequence joins TRBV19 and TRBJ1-2; TRBD1 aligns across 7 bases. Germline V gene lookup returns CDR1 LNHDA and CDR2 SQIVND (reference sequence). The ends lost 5 bases at V and 1 base at J; junction bases unmatched: 4. The CDR3 contains 14 residues. CDR3 loop: CASSPQGINYGYTF. Here the CDR3 DNA reads TGTGCCAGTAGTCCACAGGGGATTAACTATGGCTACACCTTC. Complete variable domain (other parts from reference TRBV19 and TRBJ1-2): DGGITQSPKYLFRKEGQNVTLSCEQNLNHDAMYWYRQDPGQGLRLIYYSQIVNDFQKGDIAEGYSVSREKKESFPLTVTSAQKNPTAFYLCASSPQGINYGYTFGSGTRLTVV.

The V gene is TRBV6-1, the J gene TRBJ2-3, with 12 bases fitting TRBD2. With 0 bases clipped from V and 5 bases from J, the junction kept 3 bases outside the gene matches. Germline lookup yields CDR1 MNHNS and CDR2 SASEGT. The CDR3 has 16 residues. CDR3 coding DNA: TGTGCCAGCAGTGAAGCCCTAGCGGGAGGGGGAGATACGCAGTATTTT. Translated, it gives CASSEALAGGGDTQYF.

The rearrangement uses TRBV12-3 or TRBV12-4 and TRBJ2-3; no firm D call. The ends were cut back, 8 bases at V and 2 bases at J, with 8 bases in the middle. The CDR3 has 12 residues. The CDR3 nucleotides are TGTGCCAGCGGCTTGAACACAGATACGCAGTATTTT. Translating it yields CASGLNTDTQYF.

The chain links TRBV5-1 to TRBJ2-2; perhaps TRBD1 as D (5 bases). This CDR3 spans 14 amino acids. Germline CDR1 SGHRS, CDR2 YFSETQ. V lost 0 bases and J lost 6, with 9 bases in between. CDR3 DNA sequence: TGCGCCAGCAGCTTGGGGGGCTCGGCCGGGGAGCTGTTTTTT. This codes for CASSLGGSAGELFF.

The chain employs TRBV15 and TRBJ2-7, with 8 bases matching TRBD2. The CDR3 sequence is 17 residues long. Germline loops: CDR1 LNHNV, CDR2 YYDKDF (reference sequence). V gave up 0 bases and J gave up 0 bases; unmatched junction bases: 7. CDR3 coding DNA: TGTGCCACCAGCAGAGATGGAGGTAGCGGGAACTCCTACGAGCAGTACTTC. Residues: CATSRDGGSGNSYEQYF.

The V and J genes are TRBV5-1 and TRBJ2-2, with a tentative D call TRBD2 (5 bases). CDR3 length: 16 residues. Germline CDR1 reads SGHRS; CDR2 reads YFSETQ. V lost 1 base and J lost 0, with 10 bases in between. For the CDR3, the DNA is TGCGCCAGCAGCTTGACGGGATACGCGAACACCGGGGAGCTGTTTTTT. This encodes CASSLTGYANTGELFF. The full variable domain, completed using reference TRBV5-1 and TRBJ2-2, is KAGVTQTPRYLIKTRGQQVTLSCSPISGHRSVSWYQQTPGQGLQFLFEYFSETQRNKGNFPGRFSGRQFSNSRSEMNVSTLELGDSALYLCASSLTGYANTGELFFGEGSRLTVL.

This chain joins TRBV28 and TRBJ2-7; the match to TRBD1 covers 7 bases. The CDR3 sequence is 14 residues long. Germline loops: CDR1 MDHEN, CDR2 SYDVKM. The ends lost 7 bases at V and 5 bases at J; junction bases unmatched: 11. The CDR3 bases are TGTGCCAGCACCTCCGGCCAGGGGGAACACGAGCAGTACTTC. This gives the protein CASTSGQGEHEQYF.

As for this clone: The same CDR3 can be traced to other DNA sequences in this sample. This rearrangement joins TRBV30 to TRBJ1-1; no clear D gene. V lost 2 bases and J lost 1, with 5 bases in between. CDR1 is GTSNPN, CDR2 SVGIG, per germline (reference sequence). The CDR3 covers 12 residues. CDR3 in amino acids: CAWSPWNTEAFF. The CDR3 DNA sequence: TGTGCCTGGAGTCCCTGGAACACTGAAGCTTTCTTT.

The gene calls are TRBV5-1 and TRBJ2-1; TRBD2 might be the D (5 bases). The CDR3 runs to 12 residues. Trimming stripped 3 bases from V and 9 bases from J, with 10 bases between. CDR1 SGHRS and CDR2 YFSETQ come from the germline V gene. The chain's CDR3 is CASSSREGEQFF. In DNA, the CDR3 is TGCGCCAGCAGCTCAAGAGAGGGTGAGCAGTTCTTC.